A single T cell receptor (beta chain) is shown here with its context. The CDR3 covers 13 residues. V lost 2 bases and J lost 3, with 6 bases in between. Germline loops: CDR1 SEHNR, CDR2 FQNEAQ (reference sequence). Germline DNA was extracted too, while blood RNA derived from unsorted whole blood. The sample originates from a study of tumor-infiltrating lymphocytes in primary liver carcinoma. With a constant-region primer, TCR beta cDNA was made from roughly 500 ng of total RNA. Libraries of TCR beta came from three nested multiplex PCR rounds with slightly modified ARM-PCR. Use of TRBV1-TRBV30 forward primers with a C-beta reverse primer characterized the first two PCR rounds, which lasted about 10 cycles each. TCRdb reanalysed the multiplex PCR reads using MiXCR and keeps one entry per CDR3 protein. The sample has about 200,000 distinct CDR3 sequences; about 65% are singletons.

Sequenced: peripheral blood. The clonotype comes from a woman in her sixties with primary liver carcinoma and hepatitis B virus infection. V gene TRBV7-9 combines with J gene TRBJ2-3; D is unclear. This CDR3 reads CASSLMLTDTQYF. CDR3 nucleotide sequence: TGTGCCAGCAGCTTAATGCTAACAGATACGCAGTATTTT.